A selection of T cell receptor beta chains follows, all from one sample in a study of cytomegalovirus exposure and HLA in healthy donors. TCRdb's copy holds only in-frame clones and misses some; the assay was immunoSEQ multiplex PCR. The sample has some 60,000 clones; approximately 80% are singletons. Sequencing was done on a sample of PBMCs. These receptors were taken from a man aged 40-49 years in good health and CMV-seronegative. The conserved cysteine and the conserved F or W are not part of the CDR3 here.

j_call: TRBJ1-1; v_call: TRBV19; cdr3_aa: ASRGRGERTEAF
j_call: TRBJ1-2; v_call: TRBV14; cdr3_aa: ASSLFNRGGYT
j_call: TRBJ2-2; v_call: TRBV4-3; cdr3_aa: ASSQAAKTRGGFNTGELF
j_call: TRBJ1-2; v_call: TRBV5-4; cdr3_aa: ASSEDGKNYGYT
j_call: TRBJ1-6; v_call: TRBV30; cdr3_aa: AWRGEAANNSPLH
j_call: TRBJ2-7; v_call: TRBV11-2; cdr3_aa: ASSPWPDRVAYEQY
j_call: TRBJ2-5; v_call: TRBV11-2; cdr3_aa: ASRLSGTDQETQY
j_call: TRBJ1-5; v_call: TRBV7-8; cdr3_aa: ASSLGQGNNQPQH
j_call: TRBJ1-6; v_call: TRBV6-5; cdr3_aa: ASRDDRGNSPLH
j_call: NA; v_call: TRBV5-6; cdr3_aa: ASSFQGIYEQY
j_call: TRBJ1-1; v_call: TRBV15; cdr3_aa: ATSRAGGNTEAF
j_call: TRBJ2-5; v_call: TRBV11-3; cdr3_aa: ASSQWADQETQY
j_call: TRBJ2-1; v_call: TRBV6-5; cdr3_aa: ASRLDRYNEQF
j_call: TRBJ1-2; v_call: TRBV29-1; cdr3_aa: SVEARGGGHGYT
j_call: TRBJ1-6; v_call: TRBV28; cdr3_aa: ASSLQASRTNNSPLH
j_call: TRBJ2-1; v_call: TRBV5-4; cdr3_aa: ASSQQPGLAFNEQF
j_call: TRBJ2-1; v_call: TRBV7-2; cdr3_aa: ASSWTEELYNEQF
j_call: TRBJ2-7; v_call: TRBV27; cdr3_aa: ASSPTGLMGVPYEQY
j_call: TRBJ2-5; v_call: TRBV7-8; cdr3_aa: ASSLLETQY
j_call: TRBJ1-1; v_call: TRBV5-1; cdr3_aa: ASSTVRARNTEAF